The 22 T cell receptor beta chains listed next were all sequenced from one sample in a study of blood T cell repertoires in COVID-19. Using immunoSEQ multiplex PCR, the repertoire was profiled, and TCRdb retains in-frame clones only, with some absent. The sample lists approximately 450,000 clones, approximately 92% occurring once. Sample: PBMCs or T cells enriched from blood (not recorded which). The receptor set was obtained from a man aged 30 to 45 who had recovered from COVID-19.

This clone showed up just once. V usage is TRBV21-1 and J usage is TRBJ2-7; no check of the table's D call, TRBD1, against the DNA was made. TRBV21-1 corresponds to a pseudogene. CDR3 length equals 14 residues. CDR3 bases: TGTGCCAGCAGCAAAATCAGGCAAATCTACGAGCAGTACTTC. It translates to CASSKIRQIYEQYF.

The rearrangement joins TRBV28 to TRBJ1-2; a weak D match, TRBD1 (6 bases). Germline assignment: CDR1 MDHEN and CDR2 SYDVKM. V lost 3 bases and J 6 bases, leaving 14 bases between the germline ends. The CDR3 has 14 residues. CDR3 sequence reads: CASSLSTGGHGYTF. The CDR3 nucleotides are TGTGCCAGCAGTTTGTCGACAGGTGGACATGGCTACACCTTC.

The rearrangement links TRBV5-1 to TRBJ1-6; a weak D match, TRBD1 (5 bases). The CDR3 extends over 14 amino acids. The germline V gene encodes CDR1 SGHRS and CDR2 YFSETQ. Between the trimmed V and J ends, which lost 0 bases and 7 bases, there was a span of 8 bases. CDR3 DNA: TGCGCCAGCAGCTTGGAAGACAGAAATTCACCCCTCCACTTT. Encoded protein: CASSLEDRNSPLHF.

The chain combines TRBV19 with TRBJ2-1; 7 bases line up with TRBD2. V lost 4 bases to trimming and J lost 0 bases; unmatched junction nucleotides: 3. CDR3 length: 15 residues. The germline gives CDR1 LNHDA, CDR2 SQIVND (reference sequence). CDR3 amino acids: CASSSGRGSYNEQFF. The CDR3 region has the DNA TGTGCCAGTAGTAGCGGGAGAGGCTCCTACAATGAGCAGTTCTTC.

In its sample, this clone was seen once. J is TRBJ2-6 and V is TRBV19, with D possibly matching TRBD1 (6 bases). Germline CDR1 reads LNHDA; CDR2 reads SQIVND (reference sequence). This CDR3 has 16 residues. Deletions cut 1 base from V and 2 bases from J, with 9 bases between. The CDR3 region has the DNA TGTGCCAGTAGTATAGGGGCAGGGGCTGGGGCCAACGTCCTGACTTTC. It translates to CASSIGAGAGANVLTF.

V gene TRBV18 combines with J gene TRBJ1-1, with a possible D match to TRBD1 (5 bases). The CDR3 runs to 15 residues. CDR1 is KGHSH and CDR2 is LQKENI in the germline V gene. V shed 2 bases and J shed 5 bases, with 15 bases lying between them. The CDR3 here is CASSPTSQGRTEAFF. Here the CDR3 DNA reads TGTGCCAGCTCACCAACTTCCCAGGGAAGAACTGAAGCTTTCTTT.

This clone was found a few times. This chain joins TRBV7-9 and TRBJ2-1, with D perhaps TRBD2 (6 bases). The CDR3 has 15 amino acids. Germline CDR1 SEHNR, CDR2 FQNEAQ (reference sequence). V gave up 5 bases and J gave up 10 bases, with 21 bases separating them. CDR3 coding DNA: TGTGCCAGCAGCCCGATGGGGACTCAGGTCAGGGAGCAGTTCTTC. Translation gives CASSPMGTQVREQFF.

The chain carries TRBV6-2 or TRBV6-3 and TRBJ2-2; 11 bases match TRBD2. Germline V gene sequence: CDR1 MNHEY, CDR2 SVGEGT. V shed 4 bases, J shed 3 bases, and the junction held 4 bases outside the gene matches. The CDR3 covers 16 residues. The CDR3 DNA follows: TGTGCCAGCAGTTCCGGGACTAGCGGCTACACCGGGGAGCTGTTTTTT. Protein sequence: CASSSGTSGYTGELFF.

V gene TRBV6-5 combines with J gene TRBJ1-6, with 8 bases fitting TRBD1. The germline gives CDR1 MNHEY, CDR2 SVGAGI. The CDR3 sequence is 14 residues long. The J segment lost 9 bases and the V segment lost 7 bases, leaving 8 bases of the junction unmatched. The CDR3 nucleotides read TGTGCCAGCACCCTGACAGGGGAAGGTTCACCCCTCCACTTT. It is translated as CASTLTGEGSPLHF.

This chain links TRBV10-3 with TRBJ1-2; D call uncertain. The CDR3 runs to 15 residues. The germline CDR1 and CDR2 sequences are ENHRY and SYGVKD. V gave up 5 bases and J gave up 8 bases, with 21 bases separating them. The CDR3 DNA reads as TGTGCCATCAGTCTCAATCGGGGTACACAAGACGGCTACACCTTC. Its translation is CAISLNRGTQDGYTF.

The V and J genes are TRBV18 and TRBJ2-1, with TRBD2 identical over 8 bases. The CDR3 loop spans 16 amino acids. The J segment lost 6 bases and the V segment lost 1 base, leaving 8 bases of the junction unmatched. Per germline, CDR1 KGHSH and CDR2 LQKENI. The CDR3 bases are TGTGCCAGCTCACCACTTACCGGACTAGCCTTCAATGAGCAGTTCTTC. It yields the protein CASSPLTGLAFNEQFF.

The chain joins TRBV24-1 to TRBJ2-1; D gene ambiguous. The germline CDR1 and CDR2 sequences are KGHDR and SFDVKD. V shed 3 bases and J shed 8 bases, with 16 bases lying between them. The CDR3 sequence is 15 residues long. In DNA form, the CDR3 reads TGTGCCACCAGTGATCGGCTAGGAAGCAGCTATGAGCAGTTCTTC. Protein product: CATSDRLGSSYEQFF.

This clone has a single count. The chain uses TRBV28 and TRBJ1-1; tentatively, D is TRBD1 (5 bases). V lost 7 bases, J lost 1 base, and 7 bases lay in between. The CDR3 contains 12 residues. Germline V gene sequence: CDR1 MDHEN, CDR2 SYDVKM. For the CDR3, the DNA is TGTGCCAGCAAAACAGGGAACACTGAAGCTTTCTTT. Its translation is CASKTGNTEAFF.

This chain links TRBV28 with TRBJ2-1; possible D gene TRBD2, 6 bases. Germline V gene data show CDR1 as MDHEN and CDR2 as SYDVKM. V gave up 5 bases and J gave up 7 bases, with 21 bases separating them. The CDR3 sequence is 16 residues long. DNA for the CDR3: TGTGCCAGCAGTACCCGTACGGGCGGGATAGCAAATGAGCAGTTCTTC. Its translation: CASSTRTGGIANEQFF.

The V gene is TRBV6-5, the J gene TRBJ1-2; D not certain. The CDR3 is 13 amino acids. The ends were cut back, 5 bases at V and 6 bases at J, with 13 bases in the middle. Germline-derived CDR1 and CDR2 are MNHEY and SVGAGI. CDR3 in amino acids: CASSRQWADGYTF. The CDR3 DNA reads as TGTGCCAGCAGTAGACAATGGGCTGATGGCTACACCTTC.

In this sample, this clone turned up a few times. DNA of the CDR3: TGTGCCAGCAGCCAAGAGGTAGCGGGAGTAAAAGAGCAGTTCTTC. Translated: CASSQEVAGVKEQFF. The chain links TRBV4-2 to TRBJ2-1; 9 nucleotides line up with TRBD2. Trimming took 0 bases from V and 10 from J; bases not matched to a gene: 7. The CDR3 is 15 amino acids. From germline, CDR1 is LGHNA and CDR2 YNFKEQ.

The chain combines TRBV5-1 with TRBJ2-7; 7 bases line up with TRBD1. Germline CDR1 reads SGHRS; CDR2 reads YFSETQ. V was clipped by 4 bases and J by 3 bases; unmatched bases: 1. The CDR3 sequence is 12 residues long. Written as DNA, the CDR3 is TGCGCCAGCAGCAACAGGGGCTACGAGCAGTACTTC. This gives the protein CASSNRGYEQYF.

This chain links TRBV6-5 with TRBJ2-1; 8 bases agree with TRBD2. Trimming took 0 bases from V and 5 from J; bases not matched to a gene: 6. Germline V gene sequence: CDR1 MNHEY, CDR2 SVGAGI. The length of the CDR3 is 16 residues. CDR3 DNA sequence: TGTGCCAGCAGTTACTCGGGGTGGCGGGAGGACAATGAGCAGTTCTTC. Translation: CASSYSGWREDNEQFF.

This clone was counted only a few times. The chain is built from TRBV29-1 and TRBJ2-1, with D perhaps TRBD2 (5 bases). This CDR3 comprises 12 residues. The V end was cut by 5 bases, the J end by 7 bases, with 12 bases between. Looked up from germline, CDR1 is SQVTM and CDR2 is ANQGSEA. In DNA, the CDR3 is TGCAGCGTTCGTGGGAGTAGTAATGAGCAGTTCTTC. It specifies CSVRGSSNEQFF.

V is TRBV28 and J is TRBJ1-1; TRBD1 aligns across 8 bases. This CDR3 comprises 12 residues. The V segment lost 5 bases and the J segment 6 bases; nucleotides outside the gene matches: 2. CDR1 is MDHEN, CDR2 SYDVKM, per germline. In DNA form, the CDR3 reads TGTGCCAGCAGTCAACAGGGGGCTGAAGCTTTCTTT. Protein: CASSQQGAEAFF.

V and J are TRBV12-3 or TRBV12-4 and TRBJ2-3, with TRBD1 matching 8 bases. This CDR3 spans 12 amino acids. J was trimmed by 6 bases and V by 6 bases; bases with no gene match: 2. The chain's CDR3 is CASRTGADTQYF. Written as DNA, the CDR3 is TGTGCCAGCAGGACAGGGGCGGATACGCAGTATTTT.

CDR3 nucleotides: TGCGCCAGCAGCTTTCCCGACTCGTACGAGCAGTACTTC. Protein sequence: CASSFPDSYEQYF. The V call is TRBV5-1, the J call TRBJ2-7; D unclear. The CDR3 spans 13 residues. V was trimmed by 2 bases and J by 4 bases, leaving 10 bases between them. Germline CDR1 and CDR2: SGHRS and YFSETQ.